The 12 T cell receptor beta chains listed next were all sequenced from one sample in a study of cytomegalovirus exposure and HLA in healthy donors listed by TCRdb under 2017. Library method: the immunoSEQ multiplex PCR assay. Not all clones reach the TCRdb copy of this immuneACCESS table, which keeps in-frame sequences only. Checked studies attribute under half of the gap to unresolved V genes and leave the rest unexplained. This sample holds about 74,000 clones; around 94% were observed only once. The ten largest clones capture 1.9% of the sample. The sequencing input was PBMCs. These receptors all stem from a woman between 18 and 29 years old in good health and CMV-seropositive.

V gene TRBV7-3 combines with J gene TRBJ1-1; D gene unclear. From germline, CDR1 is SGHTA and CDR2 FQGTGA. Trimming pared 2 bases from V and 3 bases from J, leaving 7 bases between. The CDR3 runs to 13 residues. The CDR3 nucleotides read TGTGCCAGCAGCTTACTCGTTTACACTGAAGCTTTCTTT. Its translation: CASSLLVYTEAFF.

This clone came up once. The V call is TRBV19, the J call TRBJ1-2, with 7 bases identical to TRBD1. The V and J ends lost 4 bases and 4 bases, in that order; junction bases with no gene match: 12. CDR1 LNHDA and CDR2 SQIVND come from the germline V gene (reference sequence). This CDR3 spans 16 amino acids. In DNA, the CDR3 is TGTGCCAGTAGTACCCAGGGGGGACAGAAGGTCTATGGCTACACCTTC. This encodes CASSTQGGQKVYGYTF.

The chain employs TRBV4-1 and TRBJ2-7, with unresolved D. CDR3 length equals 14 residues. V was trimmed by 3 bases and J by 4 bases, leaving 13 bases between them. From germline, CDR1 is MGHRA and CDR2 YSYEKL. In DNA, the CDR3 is TGCGCCAGCAGCCAGTCCCAGACTGGGTACGAGCAGTACTTC. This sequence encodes CASSQSQTGYEQYF.

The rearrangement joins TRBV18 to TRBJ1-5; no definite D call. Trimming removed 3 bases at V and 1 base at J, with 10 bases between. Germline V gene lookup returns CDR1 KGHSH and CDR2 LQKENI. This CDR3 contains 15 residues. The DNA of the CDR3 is TGTGCCAGCTCACCCGCGGGAGGCAGCAATCAGCCCCAGCATTTT. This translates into CASSPAGGSNQPQHF.

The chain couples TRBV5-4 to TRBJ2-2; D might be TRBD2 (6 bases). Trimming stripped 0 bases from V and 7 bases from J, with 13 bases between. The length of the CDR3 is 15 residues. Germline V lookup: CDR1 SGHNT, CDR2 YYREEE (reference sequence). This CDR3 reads CASSLDPSVVGELFF. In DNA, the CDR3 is TGTGCCAGCAGCTTGGATCCTAGCGTTGTCGGGGAGCTGTTTTTT. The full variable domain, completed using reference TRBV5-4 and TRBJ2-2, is ETGVTQSPTHLIKTRGQQVTLRCSSQSGHNTVSWYQQALGQGPQFIFQYYREEENGRGNFPPRFSGLQFPNYSSELNVNALELDDSALYLCASSLDPSVVGELFFGEGSRLTVL.

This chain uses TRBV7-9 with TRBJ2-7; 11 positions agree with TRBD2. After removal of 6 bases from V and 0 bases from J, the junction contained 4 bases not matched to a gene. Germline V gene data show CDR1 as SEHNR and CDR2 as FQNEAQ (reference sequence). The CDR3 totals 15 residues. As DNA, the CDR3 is TGTGCCAGCAGTTCACTAGCGGGAGTCTCCTACGAGCAGTACTTC. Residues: CASSSLAGVSYEQYF.

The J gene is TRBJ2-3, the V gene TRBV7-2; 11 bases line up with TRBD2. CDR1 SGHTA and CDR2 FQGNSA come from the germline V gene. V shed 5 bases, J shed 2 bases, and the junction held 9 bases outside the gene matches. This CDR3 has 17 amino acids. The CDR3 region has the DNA TGTGCCAGCAGCCACCAGACTAGCGGGGAAACCACAGATACGCAGTATTTT. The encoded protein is CASSHQTSGETTDTQYF. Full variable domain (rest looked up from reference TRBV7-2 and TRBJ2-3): GAGVSQSPSNKVTEKGKDVELRCDPISGHTALYWYRQSLGQGLEFLIYFQGNSAPDKSGLPSDRFSAERTGGSVSTLTIQRTQQEDSAVYLCASSHQTSGETTDTQYFGPGTRLTVL.

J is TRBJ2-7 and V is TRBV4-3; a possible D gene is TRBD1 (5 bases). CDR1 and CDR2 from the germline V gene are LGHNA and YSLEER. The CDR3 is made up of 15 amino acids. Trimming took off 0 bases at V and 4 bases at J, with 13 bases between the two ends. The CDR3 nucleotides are TGCGCCAGCAGCCAAGATCGGTCAGGGCGGTACGAGCAGTACTTC. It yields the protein CASSQDRSGRYEQYF.

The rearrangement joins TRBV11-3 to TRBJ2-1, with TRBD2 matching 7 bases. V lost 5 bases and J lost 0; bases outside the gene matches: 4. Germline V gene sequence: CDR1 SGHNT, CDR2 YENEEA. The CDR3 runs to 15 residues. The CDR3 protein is CASSKGRGSYNEQFF. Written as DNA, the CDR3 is TGTGCCAGCAGCAAAGGGAGGGGCTCCTACAATGAGCAGTTCTTC.

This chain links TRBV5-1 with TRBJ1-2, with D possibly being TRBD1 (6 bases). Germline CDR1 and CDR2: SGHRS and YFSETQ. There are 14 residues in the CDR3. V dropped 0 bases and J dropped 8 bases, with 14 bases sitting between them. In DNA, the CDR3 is TGCGCCAGCAGCTTGGACGGACAGTCGGTAGGCTACACCTTC. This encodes CASSLDGQSVGYTF. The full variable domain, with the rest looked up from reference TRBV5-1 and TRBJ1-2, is KAGVTQTPRYLIKTRGQQVTLSCSPISGHRSVSWYQQTPGQGLQFLFEYFSETQRNKGNFPGRFSGRQFSNSRSEMNVSTLELGDSALYLCASSLDGQSVGYTFGSGTRLTVV.

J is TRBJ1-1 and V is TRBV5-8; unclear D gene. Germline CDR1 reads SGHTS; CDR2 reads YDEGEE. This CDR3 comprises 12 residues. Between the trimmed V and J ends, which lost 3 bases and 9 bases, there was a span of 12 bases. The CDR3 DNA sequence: TGTGCCAGCAGCTACACCGAGGCAAAAGCTTTCTTT. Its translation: CASSYTEAKAFF.

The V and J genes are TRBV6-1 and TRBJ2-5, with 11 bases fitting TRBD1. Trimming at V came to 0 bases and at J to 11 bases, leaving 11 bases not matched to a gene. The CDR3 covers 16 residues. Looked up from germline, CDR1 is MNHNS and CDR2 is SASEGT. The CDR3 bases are TGTGCCAGCAGTGAAGCCCCGGGACAGGGGGTGGGGGAGCAGTACTTC. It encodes CASSEAPGQGVGEQYF.